This TCR beta chain comes out of a study of blood T cell repertoires in COVID-19. V was shortened by 4 bases and J by 6 bases, with 10 bases between the two germline ends. Per the germline V gene, CDR1 is DFQATT and CDR2 is SNEGSKA (reference sequence). The CDR3 is 11 residues long. The repertoire was sequenced with immunoSEQ multiplex PCR; TCRdb's copy has only in-frame clones and lacks some. Counted here are around 290,000 clones, 75% to 95% occurring once; the ten biggest clones make up roughly 1.1%. Participant ages covered about 18 to 90 years across 25 or so US areas. Recovered status applied to Cohort 3 donors who had two consecutive negative PCRs. It also applied to those with clearance or with symptom resolution.

This TCR came from a woman in her 30s who had recovered from COVID-19. This chain links TRBV20-1 with TRBJ2-7; a weak D match, TRBD2 (7 bases). Sequencing was performed on PBMCs or T cells enriched from blood (not recorded which). CDR3 in amino acids: CSAKGGAEQYF. CDR3 sequence (DNA): TGCAGTGCTAAGGGGGGGGCCGAGCAGTACTTC.